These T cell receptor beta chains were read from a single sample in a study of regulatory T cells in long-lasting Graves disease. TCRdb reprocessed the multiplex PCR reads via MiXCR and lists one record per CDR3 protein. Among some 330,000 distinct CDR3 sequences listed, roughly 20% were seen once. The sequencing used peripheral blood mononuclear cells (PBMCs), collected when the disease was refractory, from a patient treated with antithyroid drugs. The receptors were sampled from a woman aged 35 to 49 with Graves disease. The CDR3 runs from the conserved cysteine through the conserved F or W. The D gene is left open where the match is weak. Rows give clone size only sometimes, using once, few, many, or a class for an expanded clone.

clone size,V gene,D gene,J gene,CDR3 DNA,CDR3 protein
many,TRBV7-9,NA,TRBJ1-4,TGTGCCAGCAGTTTACAGGGATCCGAAAAACTGTTTTTT,CASSLQGSEKLFF
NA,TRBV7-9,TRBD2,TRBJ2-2,TGTGCCAGCAGCGCGAGGAAAGGTCTAGCGGGCAAGTCGAACACCGGGGAGCTGTTTTTT,CASSARKGLAGKSNTGELFF
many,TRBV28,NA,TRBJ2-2,TGTGCCAGCAGCAAGCGATTGAACACCGGGGAGCTGTTTTTT,CASSKRLNTGELFF
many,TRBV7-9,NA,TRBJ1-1,TGTGCCAGCAGCTTAGGCCAGGAGAACACTGAAGCTTTCTTT,CASSLGQENTEAFF
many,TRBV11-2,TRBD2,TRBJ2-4,TGTGCCAGCAGCTCAAGACTAGCGGGAAACATTCAGTACTTC,CASSSRLAGNIQYF
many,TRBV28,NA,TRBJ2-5,TGTGCCAGCAGTTCGGCAGAGAGTTACCAAGAGACCCAGTACTTC,CASSSAESYQETQYF
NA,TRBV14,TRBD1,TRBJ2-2,TGTGCCAGCAGAGGGACAGGGCGGACCGGGGAGCTGTTTTTT,CASRGTGRTGELFF
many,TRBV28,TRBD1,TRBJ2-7,TGTGCCAGCAGGAATACAGGGGACTACGAGCAGTACTTC,CASRNTGDYEQYF
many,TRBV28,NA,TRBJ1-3,TGTGCCAGCAGTTTCCCATACAAAGGCCACACCATATATTTT,CASSFPYKGHTIYF
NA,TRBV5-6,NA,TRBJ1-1,TGTGCCAGCAGCGAATGGGGAGGCATGAACACTGAAGCTTTCTTT,CASSEWGGMNTEAFF
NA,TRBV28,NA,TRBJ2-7,TGTGCCAGCTCACCACCGGCTAGCTCTAATGGCGAGCAGTACTTC,CASSPPASSNGEQYF
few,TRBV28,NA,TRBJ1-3,TGTGCCAGCAGTTTTATAGGAAACACCATATATTTT,CASSFIGNTIYF
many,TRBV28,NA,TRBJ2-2,TGTGCCAGCAGTTCAGGGTTCGCGAACACCGGGGAGCTGTTTTTT,CASSSGFANTGELFF
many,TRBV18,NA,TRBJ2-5,TGTGCCAGCTCACCTGCGGCACAAGAGACCCAGTACTTC,CASSPAAQETQYF
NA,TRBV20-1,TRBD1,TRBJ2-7,TGCAGTGCTAGTGAAGACCAGGGACAGAGGTACGAGCAGTACTTC,CSASEDQGQRYEQYF
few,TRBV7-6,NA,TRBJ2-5,TGTGCCAGCAGCAGGCGGGTAAGAGAGACCCAGTACTTC,CASSRRVRETQYF
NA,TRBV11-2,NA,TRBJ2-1,TGTGCCAGCAGCCGAGAGGACTACCTGGGTGAGCAGTTCTTC,CASSREDYLGEQFF
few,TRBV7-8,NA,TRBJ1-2,TGTGCCAGCAGCCCCTTGGGCAGGGCCGACTATGGCTACACCTTC,CASSPLGRADYGYTF
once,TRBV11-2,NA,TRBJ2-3,TGTGCCAGCACCAAGGGGACATATAGCACAGATACGCAGTATTTC,CASTKGTYSTDTQYF
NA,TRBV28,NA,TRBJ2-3,TGTGCCAGCAGTGTATTGAGCGGGAGCACAGATACGCAGTATTTT,CASSVLSGSTDTQYF
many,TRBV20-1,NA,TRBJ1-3,TGCAGTGCTAGAAACCCGGGTGGAAACACCATATATTTT,CSARNPGGNTIYF
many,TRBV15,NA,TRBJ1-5,TGTGCCACCAGTTCGACAGGACTAAAGGATCAGCCCCAGCATTTT,CATSSTGLKDQPQHF
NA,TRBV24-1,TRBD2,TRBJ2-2,TGTGCCACCAGTGACGCCGGGACTAGAAACGGGGAGCTGTTTTTT,CATSDAGTRNGELFF
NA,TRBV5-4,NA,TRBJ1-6,TGTGCCAGCAGTACCCAAGGCGCTCCAAATTCACCCCTCCACTTT,CASSTQGAPNSPLHF
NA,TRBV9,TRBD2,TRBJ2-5,TGTGCCAGCAGCGTAGGGGTACTAGCGGGAGCCTTGTACCAAGAGACCCAGTACTTC,CASSVGVLAGALYQETQYF
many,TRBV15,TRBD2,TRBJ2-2,TGTGCCACCAGCAGAGAAAGCGGGGGGAACACCGGGGAGCTGTTTTTT,CATSRESGGNTGELFF
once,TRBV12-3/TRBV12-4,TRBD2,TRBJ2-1,TGTGCCAGCAGTCCAATCGGACTAGCGGGATCTCGTGAGCAGTTCTTC,CASSPIGLAGSREQFF
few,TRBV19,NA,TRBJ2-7,TGTGCCAGTAGTATTAGAGGAGGCTACGAGCAGTACTTC,CASSIRGGYEQYF
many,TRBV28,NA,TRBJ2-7,TGTGCCAGCAGCGAGTTCCTAGCGCTCGAGCAGTACTTC,CASSEFLALEQYF
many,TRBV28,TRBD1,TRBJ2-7,TGTGCCAGCAGCTCACCGGGACAGGGGGGCTACGAGCAGTACTTC,CASSSPGQGGYEQYF
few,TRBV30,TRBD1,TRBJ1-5,TGTGCCTGGAGTTCCGGGACAGGGGGCTATCAGCCCCAGCATTTT,CAWSSGTGGYQPQHF
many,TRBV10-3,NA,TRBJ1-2,TGTGCCATCAGGAAGGTGGGAGCTAACTATGGCTACACCTTC,CAIRKVGANYGYTF
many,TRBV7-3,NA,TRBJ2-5,TGTGCCAGCAGCCCCAGGGTCCAAGAGACCCAGTACTTC,CASSPRVQETQYF
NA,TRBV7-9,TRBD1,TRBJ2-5,TGTGCCAGCAGCTCCCCCGACTACGGACAGGGGAAGGAGACCCAGTACTTC,CASSSPDYGQGKETQYF
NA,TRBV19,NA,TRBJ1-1,TGTGCCAGTAGTATGGTACTCTGGAACACTGAAGCTTTCTTT,CASSMVLWNTEAFF
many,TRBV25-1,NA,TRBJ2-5,TGTGCCAGCAGTGAAATAAAAAGACAAGAGACCCAGTACTTC,CASSEIKRQETQYF
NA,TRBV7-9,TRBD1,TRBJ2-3,TGTGCCAGCAGCTTCCTAGAACAGGGGGCAACAGATACGCAGTATTTT,CASSFLEQGATDTQYF
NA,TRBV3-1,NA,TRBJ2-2,TGTGCCAGCAGCCCGGCCAGGGTCCACACCGGGGAGCTGTTTTTT,CASSPARVHTGELFF
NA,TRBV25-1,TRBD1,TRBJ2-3,TGTGCCAGTCCGGGACAGGGGCTAACAGATACGCAGTATTTT,CASPGQGLTDTQYF
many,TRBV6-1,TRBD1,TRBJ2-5,TGTGCCAGCAGTGCTCCGGGACAGGGGGAAGAGACCCAGTACTTC,CASSAPGQGEETQYF
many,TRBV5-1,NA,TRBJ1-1,TGCGCCAGCGCGAGGGCAGGTTTGAACACTGAAGCTTTCTTT,CASARAGLNTEAFF
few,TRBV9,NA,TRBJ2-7,TGTGCCAGCAGCAAAGGCGGGGATGCCTACGAGCAGTACTTC,CASSKGGDAYEQYF
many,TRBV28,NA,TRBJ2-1,TGTGCCAGCAGTTTTTCCGGCCGTATGGAGCAGTTCTTC,CASSFSGRMEQFF
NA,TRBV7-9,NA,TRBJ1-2,TGTGCCAGCAGCATACTCACGCGGACGCGAGATGGCTACACCTTC,CASSILTRTRDGYTF
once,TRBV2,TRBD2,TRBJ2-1,TGTGCCAGCAGCAATCCTAGCGGGACCGGTGAGCAGTTCTTC,CASSNPSGTGEQFF
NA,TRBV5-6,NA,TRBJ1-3,TGTGCCAGCAGCTTGAGAACAGCCCACTCTGGAAACACCATATATTTT,CASSLRTAHSGNTIYF
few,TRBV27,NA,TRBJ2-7,TGTGCCAGCAGGGGGATGAACTACGAGCAGTACTTC,CASRGMNYEQYF
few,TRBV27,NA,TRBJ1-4,TGTGCCAGCAGTTATAACAGGGTCCCTAATGAAAAACTGTTTTTT,CASSYNRVPNEKLFF